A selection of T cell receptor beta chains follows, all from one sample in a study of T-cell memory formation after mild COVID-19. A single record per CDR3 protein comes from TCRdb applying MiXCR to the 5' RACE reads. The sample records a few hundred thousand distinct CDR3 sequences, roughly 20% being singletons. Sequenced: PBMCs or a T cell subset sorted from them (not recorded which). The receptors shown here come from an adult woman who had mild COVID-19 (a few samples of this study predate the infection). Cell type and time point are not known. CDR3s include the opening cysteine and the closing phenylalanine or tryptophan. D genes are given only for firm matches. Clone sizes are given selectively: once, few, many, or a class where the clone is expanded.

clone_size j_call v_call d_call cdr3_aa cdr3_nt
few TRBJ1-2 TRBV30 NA CAWNSGRADYGYTF TGTGCCTGGAACTCGGGGAGGGCGGACTATGGCTACACCTTC
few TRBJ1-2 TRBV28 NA CASSPPTGMDGYTF TGTGCCAGCAGTCCTCCTACAGGGATGGATGGCTACACCTTC
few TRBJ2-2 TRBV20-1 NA CSARGGTVGTGELFF TGCAGTGCTAGAGGGGGTACGGTGGGCACCGGGGAGCTGTTTTTT
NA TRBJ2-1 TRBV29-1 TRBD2 CSVVLRTSGVYNEQFF TGCAGCGTTGTCCTTCGGACTAGCGGAGTTTACAATGAGCAGTTCTTC
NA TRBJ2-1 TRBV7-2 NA CASSLTPSSYNEQFF TGTGCCAGCAGCTTGACTCCCAGCTCCTACAATGAGCAGTTCTTC
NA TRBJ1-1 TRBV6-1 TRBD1 CASRVDRGLTEAFF TGTGCCAGCAGGGTCGACAGGGGGCTCACTGAAGCTTTCTTT
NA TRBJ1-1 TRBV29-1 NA CSVEETSYTEAFF TGCAGCGTTGAAGAGACTTCATACACTGAAGCTTTCTTT
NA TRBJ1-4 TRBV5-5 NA CASSRQFYSPGDEKLFF TGTGCCAGCAGCCGACAGTTTTACTCACCGGGGGATGAAAAACTGTTTTTT
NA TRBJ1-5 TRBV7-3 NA CASSLQGADQPQHF TGTGCCAGCAGCTTACAGGGTGCGGATCAGCCCCAGCATTTT
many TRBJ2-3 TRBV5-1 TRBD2 CASSTGGPQDTQYF TGCGCCAGCAGCACGGGGGGGCCACAAGATACGCAGTATTTT
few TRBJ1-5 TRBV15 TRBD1 CATSRDLGTGLLKLQHF TGTGCCACCAGCAGAGATCTTGGGACAGGGCTCTTGAAGCTCCAGCATTTT
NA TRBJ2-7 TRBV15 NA CATRTSGAYEQYF TGTGCCACCAGAACCTCGGGAGCCTACGAGCAGTACTTC
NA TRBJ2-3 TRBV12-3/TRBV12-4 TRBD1 CASSLTGGGGQTQYF TGTGCCAGCAGTTTGACAGGGGGAGGGGGCCAAACGCAGTATTTT
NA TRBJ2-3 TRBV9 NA CASSVEDADTQYF TGTGCCAGCAGCGTAGAGGACGCAGATACGCAGTATTTT
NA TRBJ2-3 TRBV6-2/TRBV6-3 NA CASDRTRPPDTQYF TGTGCCAGCGATCGAACCCGGCCTCCAGATACGCAGTATTTT
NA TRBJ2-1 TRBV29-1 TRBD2 CSVERAGGDNEQFF TGCAGCGTTGAGAGAGCGGGGGGGGACAATGAGCAGTTCTTC
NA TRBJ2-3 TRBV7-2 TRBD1 CASSSWTGGTDTQYF TGTGCCAGCAGCTCCTGGACAGGGGGCACAGATACGCAGTATTTT
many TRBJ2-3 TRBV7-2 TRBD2 CASSLTLSGARDTQYF TGTGCCAGCAGCTTGACACTCAGCGGGGCCCGGGATACGCAGTATTTT
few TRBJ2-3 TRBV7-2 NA CASSLYPGTPTDTQYF TGTGCCAGCAGCTTATACCCCGGGACCCCCACAGATACGCAGTATTTT
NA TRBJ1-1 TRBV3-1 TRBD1 CASSQASGPTGMNTEAFF TGTGCCAGCAGCCAAGCTAGTGGCCCGACAGGGATGAACACTGAAGCTTTCTTT
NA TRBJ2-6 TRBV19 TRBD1 CASSIDRDSGANVLTF TGTGCCAGTAGTATTGACAGGGACTCTGGGGCCAACGTCCTGACTTTC
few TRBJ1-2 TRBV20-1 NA CSATLPAQNGYTF TGCAGTGCTACCCTCCCCGCACAGAATGGCTACACCTTC
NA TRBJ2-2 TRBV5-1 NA CASSFHSQGTTGELFF TGCGCCAGCAGCTTTCATTCTCAGGGGACTACCGGGGAGCTGTTTTTT
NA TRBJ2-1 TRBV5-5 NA CASSLTPWTADNEQFF TGTGCCAGCAGCTTGACCCCCTGGACGGCTGACAATGAGCAGTTCTTC
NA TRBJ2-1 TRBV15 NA CATSRGGNEQFF TGTGCCACCAGCAGGGGAGGCAATGAGCAGTTCTTC
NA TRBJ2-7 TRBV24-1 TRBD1 CATSDPGQGLYEQYF TGTGCCACCAGTGACCCGGGACAGGGGCTCTACGAGCAGTACTTC
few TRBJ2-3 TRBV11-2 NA CASSLLRGGVGTDTQYF TGTGCCAGCAGCCTACTCAGAGGGGGGGTTGGTACAGATACGCAGTATTTT
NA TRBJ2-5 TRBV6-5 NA CASSLGLEETQYF TGTGCCAGCTCGCTAGGGCTTGAGGAGACCCAGTACTTC
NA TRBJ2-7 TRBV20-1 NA CSAAGGSYEQYF TGCAGTGCCGCTGGTGGATCCTACGAGCAGTACTTC
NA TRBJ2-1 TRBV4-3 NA CASSQAAGSSYNEQFF TGCGCCAGCAGCCAAGCGGCGGGAAGCTCCTACAATGAGCAGTTCTTC
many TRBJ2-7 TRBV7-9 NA CASSPGPRGEQYF TGTGCCAGCAGCCCCGGACCCAGGGGAGAGCAGTACTTC
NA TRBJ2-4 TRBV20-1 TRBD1 CSARPGQGGGIQYF TGCAGTGCTAGACCCGGACAGGGTGGGGGCATTCAGTACTTC
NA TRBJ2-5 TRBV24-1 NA CATSDLEAQETQYF TGTGCCACCAGTGATTTGGAAGCCCAAGAGACCCAGTACTTC
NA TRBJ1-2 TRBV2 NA CASSGDHYGYTF TGTGCCAGCAGTGGGGATCACTATGGCTACACCTTC
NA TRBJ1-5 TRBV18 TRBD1 CASSDRGGGNQPQHF TGTGCCAGCTCCGACAGGGGCGGTGGCAATCAGCCCCAGCATTTT
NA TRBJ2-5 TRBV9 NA CASSHPGEQETQYF TGTGCCAGCAGCCACCCGGGGGAACAAGAGACCCAGTACTTC
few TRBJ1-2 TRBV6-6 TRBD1 CASSTRDRGDGYTF TGTGCCAGCAGTACCCGGGACAGGGGGGATGGCTACACCTTC
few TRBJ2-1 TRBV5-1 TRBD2 CASSLEVAGGINEQFF TGCGCCAGCAGCTTGGAAGTCGCGGGGGGCATCAATGAGCAGTTCTTC
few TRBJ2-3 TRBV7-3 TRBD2 CASSLTPSGTSTDTQYF TGTGCCAGCAGCTTAACGCCTAGCGGGACAAGCACAGATACGCAGTATTTT
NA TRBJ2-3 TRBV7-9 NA CASSLWSPTTDTQYF TGTGCCAGCAGCCTTTGGTCGCCTACCACAGATACGCAGTATTTT
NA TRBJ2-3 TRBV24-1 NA CATSDSLGPRQGSDTQYF TGTGCCACCAGTGATTCACTGGGACCGCGGCAAGGTAGCGATACGCAGTATTTT
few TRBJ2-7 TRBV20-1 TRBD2 CSARDPVSGGGEQYF TGCAGTGCTAGAGACCCCGTCAGCGGGGGAGGTGAGCAGTACTTC
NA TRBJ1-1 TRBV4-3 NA CASSQGIVGGTEAFF TGCGCCAGCAGCCAAGGGATTGTGGGAGGCACTGAAGCTTTCTTT
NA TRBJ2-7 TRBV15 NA CATSQNGDGSNYEQYF TGTGCCACCAGTCAGAACGGCGATGGGTCCAATTACGAGCAGTACTTC
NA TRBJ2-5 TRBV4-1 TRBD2 CASSQLAGGLQETQYF TGCGCCAGCAGCCAGTTAGCGGGGGGTCTCCAAGAGACCCAGTACTTC
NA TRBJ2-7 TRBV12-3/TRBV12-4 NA CASSVQGTYEQYF TGTGCCAGCAGTGTGCAGGGGACCTACGAGCAGTACTTC
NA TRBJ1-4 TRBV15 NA CATSGIDDFEKLFF TGTGCCACCAGTGGCATCGACGATTTTGAAAAACTGTTTTTT
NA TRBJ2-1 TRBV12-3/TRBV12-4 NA CASSPTTDREQFF TGTGCCAGCAGTCCAACAACCGACAGGGAGCAGTTCTTC
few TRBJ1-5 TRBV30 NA CAARDTKRGSNQPQHF TGTGCCGCTAGGGACACCAAACGGGGTAGCAATCAGCCCCAGCATTTT
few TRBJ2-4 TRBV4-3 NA CASSQDLGGREYF TGCGCCAGCAGCCAAGATCTTGGGGGGCGAGAGTACTTC
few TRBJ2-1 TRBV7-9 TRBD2 CASSHSGRPYNEQFF TGTGCCAGCAGCCATAGCGGGAGGCCCTACAATGAGCAGTTCTTC